The 30 T cell receptor beta chains listed next were all sequenced from one sample in a study of T-cell reconstitution after alpha-beta-depleted transplantation in children (dated by TCRdb to about 2016). Library preparation was by PCR. Sequenced using an Illumina HiSeq 2500. TCR library preparation used molecular barcoding, with unique molecular identifiers applied to normalize quantification of the TCRbeta repertoire. TCRdb passed the public sequencing reads through fastp at Q25 and MiXCR, retaining productive beta sequences. Every distinct CDR3 protein forms one entry, paired with its most common genes and DNA. Across this sample there are 210,000 or so distinct CDR3 sequences, with about a tenth seen only once. The ten biggest clones cover approximately 30% of the sample. This sample's treatment or condition label indicates: allogeneic hematopoietic cell transplantation with graft depleted of TCRalphabeta T cells and CD19 B cells.

Sequencing used PBMCs, obtained before TCRalphabeta/CD19-depleted stem cell transplant. These receptor sequences come from a child younger than two with acute myeloid leukemia, due to receive a stem cell transplant.

The chain couples TRBV5-3 to TRBJ2-3, with D perhaps TRBD1 or TRBD2 (5 bases each). Being an ORF, TRBV5-3 has a function that is uncertain. The CDR3 covers 15 residues. The ends were cut back, 8 bases at V and 1 base at J, with 17 bases in the middle. The CDR3 DNA follows: TGTGCCAGGGGCTTGGGGCTAGCCTGCACAGATACGCAGTATTTT. Protein product: CARGLGLACTDTQYF.

At least ten counts were recorded for this clonotype. The chain couples TRBV10-3 to TRBJ1-1; 12 positions match TRBD1. CDR3 size: 15 residues. The J segment lost 5 bases and the V segment lost 4 bases, leaving 5 bases of the junction unmatched. Germline CDR1 ENHRY, CDR2 SYGVKD. The DNA for the CDR3 is TGTGCCATCAGTGGCCGGGACAGGGGGCTTACTGAAGCTTTCTTT. It translates to CAISGRDRGLTEAFF.

This clonotype was counted between two and nine times. This chain connects TRBV5-8 to TRBJ2-2; 11 positions match TRBD1. CDR1 is SGHTS, CDR2 YDEGEE, per germline. Losses at the gene ends were 4 bases for V and 7 bases for J; bases not matched to a gene: 9. CDR3 length: 16 residues. Here the CDR3 reads CASSAGTGGIIGELFF. The CDR3 coding sequence is TGTGCCAGCAGCGCCGGGACAGGGGGGATCATCGGGGAGCTGTTTTTT.

This clonotype was counted at least ten times. The chain uses TRBV11-2 and TRBJ2-7; 11 bases map to TRBD1. CDR1 and CDR2 (germline): SGHAT, FQNNGV. Trimming took 0 bases from V and 3 from J; bases not matched to a gene: 7. The CDR3 has 17 amino acids. CDR3 in amino acids: CASSLDRGDRGGYEQYF. Here the CDR3 DNA reads TGTGCCAGCAGCTTAGATCGGGGGGACAGGGGGGGCTACGAGCAGTACTTC.

This clonotype was picked up many times. V gene TRBV12-3 or TRBV12-4 combines with J gene TRBJ1-1, with 8 bases identical to TRBD1. Trimming cost V 3 bases and J 1 base; bases outside gene matches: 4. This CDR3 has 15 amino acids. DNA for the CDR3: TGTGCCAGCAGTTTTTGGGGGACAGGGAACACTGAAGCTTTCTTT. Translation: CASSFWGTGNTEAFF.

This clonotype has a count of ten or more. The V call is TRBV20-1, the J call TRBJ1-4; TRBD1 might be the D (5 bases). CDR1 and CDR2 (germline): DFQATT, SNEGSKA (reference sequence). Trimming left V 1 base short and J 1 base short, with 10 bases between. The CDR3 is 15 amino acids. The CDR3 spells CSARALGLTNEKLFF. CDR3 bases: TGCAGTGCTAGAGCTCTGGGGCTAACTAATGAAAAACTGTTTTTT.

This clonotype was detected ten times or more. The chain has TRBV2 and TRBJ2-5; D not certain. V was pared by 0 bases and J by 5 bases, with 4 bases between. Germline-derived CDR1 and CDR2 are SNHLY and FYNNEI. This CDR3 is built from 12 residues. CDR3 sequence reads: CASSEAWETQYF. As DNA, the CDR3 is TGTGCCAGCAGTGAAGCGTGGGAGACCCAGTACTTC.

This clonotype occurred many times. The chain links TRBV5-1 to TRBJ2-1; D is possibly TRBD1 (5 bases). The CDR3 runs to 15 residues. Between the trimmed V and J ends, which lost 4 bases and 0 bases, there was a span of 11 bases. Germline V gene lookup returns CDR1 SGHRS and CDR2 YFSETQ. CDR3 loop: CASSGDRSSYNEQFF. The CDR3 nucleotides read TGCGCCAGCAGCGGCGACAGAAGCTCCTACAATGAGCAGTTCTTC.

On this clonotype itself: A much larger clonotype is one base distant, so this may be a read error. The V gene is TRBV7-2, the J gene TRBJ2-1; unclear D gene. Germline V gene sequence: CDR1 SGHTA, CDR2 FQGNSA. This CDR3 spans 12 amino acids. CDR3 nucleotide sequence: TGTGCCGGCAGCCACCAATACAATGAGCAGTTCTTC. This encodes CAGSHQYNEQFF.

This clonotype was observed a handful of times. V usage is TRBV7-8 and J usage is TRBJ1-4; the match to TRBD1 covers 7 bases. Germline CDR1 and CDR2: SGHVS and FQNEAQ. With 10 bases clipped from V and 8 bases from J, the junction kept 10 bases outside the gene matches. The CDR3 is 13 residues long. The CDR3 DNA sequence: TGTGCCACCTCCAGGGGGGCTTGGGAAAAACTGTTTTTT. Its translation: CATSRGAWEKLFF.

In this sample, this clonotype turned up many times. The genes are TRBV20-1 and TRBJ1-2, with D maybe TRBD1 (6 bases). Germline V CDR1 and CDR2: DFQATT, SNEGSKA (reference sequence). V was trimmed by 0 bases and J by 11 bases, leaving 16 bases between them. This CDR3 is 13 amino acids long. In nucleotides, the CDR3 is TGCAGTGCTAGAGATTCGGGGGCCAATCGTTACACCTTC. It yields the protein CSARDSGANRYTF.

The chain couples TRBV5-6 to TRBJ1-2, with D tentatively TRBD1 (6 bases). This CDR3 is built from 13 residues. Trimming left V 1 base short and J 8 bases short, with 12 bases between. Per germline, CDR1 SGHDT and CDR2 YYEEEE. The CDR3 region is CASSLNRAYGYTF. CDR3 DNA: TGTGCCAGCAGCTTGAACAGGGCATACGGCTACACCTTC.

This clonotype was recorded a few times. The chain uses TRBV28 and TRBJ1-1, with 8 bases fitting TRBD1. Germline loops: CDR1 MDHEN, CDR2 SYDVKM. This CDR3 contains 17 residues. V lost 6 bases to trimming and J lost 1 base; unmatched junction nucleotides: 13. This chain's CDR3 is CASSQGDRRARNTEAFF. CDR3 coding DNA: TGTGCCAGCAGCCAGGGGGACAGGAGAGCGAGGAACACTGAAGCTTTCTTT.

This clonotype appeared many times. The V and J genes are TRBV29-1 and TRBJ2-7; TRBD2 is a possible D gene (5 bases). V dropped 7 bases and J dropped 0 bases, with 13 bases sitting between them. CDR3 length: 13 residues. Germline-derived CDR1 and CDR2 are SQVTM and ANQGSEA. CDR3 sequence: CSAGGGFSYEQYF. Written as DNA, the CDR3 is TGCAGCGCTGGAGGAGGATTCTCCTACGAGCAGTACTTC.

As concerns this clonotype: A much larger clone is a single base away; this may be a read error. CDR3 protein: CAGSSEGQGNQPQHF. The CDR3 bases are TGTGCCGGCAGCTCGGAGGGACAGGGAAATCAGCCCCAGCATTTT. The chain uses TRBV5-6 and TRBJ1-5, with 9 nucleotides matching TRBD1. The germline CDR1 and CDR2 sequences are SGHDT and YYEEEE. The CDR3 has 15 amino acids.

This clonotype has ten or more counts. The V call is TRBV2, the J call TRBJ2-4, with D unresolved. This CDR3 has 11 amino acids. Trimming took off 2 bases at V and 4 bases at J, with 0 bases between the two ends. Germline values: CDR1 SNHLY, CDR2 FYNNEI. In DNA, the CDR3 is TGTGCCAGCAGTGAAAAAAACATTCAGTACTTC. Residues: CASSEKNIQYF.

This clonotype has a count of ten or more. The chain links TRBV5-1 to TRBJ2-2, with 8 bases that match TRBD1. Germline values: CDR1 SGHRS, CDR2 YFSETQ. Trimming took 0 bases from V and 7 from J; bases not matched to a gene: 8. The CDR3 runs to 16 residues. CDR3 coding DNA: TGCGCCAGCAGCTTGGCCTGGACAGGGCAAGGCGGGGAGCTGTTTTTT. The encoded protein is CASSLAWTGQGGELFF.

The DNA of the CDR3 is TGTGCCACCAGTTCTGCGGTTAGTGATGAGCAGTTCTTC. Its translation is CATSSAVSDEQFF. V and J are TRBV7-9 and TRBJ2-1; D remains ambiguous. Looked up from germline, CDR1 is SEHNR and CDR2 is FQNEAQ (reference sequence). CDR3 size: 13 residues. V lost 10 bases and J lost 8, with 18 bases in between. The entire variable domain, with the rest obtained from reference TRBV7-9 and TRBJ2-1, is as follows: DTGVSQNPRHKITKRGQNVTFRCDPISEHNRLYWYRQTLGQGPEFLTYFQNEAQLEKSRLLSDRFSAERPKGSFSTLEIQRTEQGDSAMYLCATSSAVSDEQFFGPGTRLTVL.

This clonotype was picked up many times. The chain carries TRBV28 and TRBJ1-2, with D perhaps matching TRBD1 (5 bases). The CDR3 runs to 13 residues. V lost 6 bases to trimming and J lost 3 bases, with 11 bases between them. Germline CDR1 and CDR2: MDHEN and SYDVKM. The CDR3 spells CASRGGGYYGYTF. In nucleotides, the CDR3 is TGTGCCAGCAGGGGCGGGGGGTACTATGGCTACACCTTC.

This clonotype occurred many times. The chain employs TRBV14 and TRBJ2-1, with a tentative D call TRBD2 (5 bases). Between the trimmed V and J ends, which lost 8 bases and 3 bases, there was a span of 11 bases. The V gene's germline CDR1 is SGHDN and CDR2 FVKESK. The CDR3 totals 13 residues. The CDR3 DNA is TGTGCCAGCCGGTTAGGAGGCTACAATGAGCAGTTCTTC. Protein product: CASRLGGYNEQFF.

This clonotype was found many times. The CDR3 is CSASRGKDTQYF. CDR3 sequence (DNA): TGCAGTGCCAGTCGCGGTAAAGATACGCAGTATTTT. J is TRBJ2-3 and V is TRBV20-1; D call uncertain. CDR3 length: 12 amino acids. CDR1 and CDR2 from the germline V gene are DFQATT and SNEGSKA (reference sequence). Trimming took off 6 bases at V and 5 bases at J, with 12 bases between the two ends.

The V gene is TRBV10-3, the J gene TRBJ1-2; D may be TRBD1 (5 bases). Germline lookup yields CDR1 ENHRY and CDR2 SYGVKD. V lost 1 base, J lost 3 bases, and 9 bases lay in between. The CDR3 sequence is 14 residues long. Here the CDR3 DNA reads TGTGCCATCAGTGAGTTGAGAGGGGACTATGGCTACACCTTC. It yields the protein CAISELRGDYGYTF.

This clonotype occurred many times. The chain links TRBV5-5 to TRBJ2-7; no clear D. Trimming stripped 7 bases from V and 3 bases from J, with 26 bases between. Germline V lookup: CDR1 SGHKS, CDR2 YYEKEE (reference sequence). The CDR3 loop spans 17 amino acids. DNA of the CDR3: TGTGCCAGCGCCCCCGCCTTAAGTTCCTATGACCTCTACGAGCAGTACTTC. This codes for CASAPALSSYDLYEQYF.

This clonotype was recorded many times. The chain combines TRBV4-3 with TRBJ1-4, with 7 nucleotides matching TRBD1. CDR1 and CDR2 (germline): LGHNA, YSLEER. This CDR3 is built from 14 residues. With V trimmed by 0 bases and J by 7 bases, 2 bases remained unmatched. The CDR3 here is CASSQDPGGEKLFF. For the CDR3, the DNA is TGCGCCAGCAGCCAAGATCCAGGGGGTGAAAAACTGTTTTTT.

This clonotype was recorded at least ten times. This chain links TRBV7-2 with TRBJ2-2, with 9 nucleotides matching TRBD1. The J segment lost 7 bases and the V segment lost 1 base, leaving 4 bases of the junction unmatched. The CDR3 extends over 15 amino acids. Per the germline V gene, CDR1 is SGHTA and CDR2 is FQGNSA. Written as DNA, the CDR3 is TGTGCCAGCAGCTTAGGGGACAGGGCCGGCGGGGAGCTGTTTTTT. This sequence encodes CASSLGDRAGGELFF.

In its sample, this clonotype was seen many times. J is TRBJ2-3 and V is TRBV7-2, with D perhaps matching TRBD1 (6 bases). V shed 4 bases and J shed 4 bases, with 18 bases lying between them. This CDR3 is built from 16 residues. Germline CDR1 SGHTA, CDR2 FQGNSA. In DNA form, the CDR3 reads TGTGCCAGCAGCTACACCGGACAGCTAAGCTCAGATACGCAGTATTTT. It encodes CASSYTGQLSSDTQYF.

This clonotype appeared many times. This chain connects TRBV7-2 to TRBJ2-1; D might be TRBD2 (6 bases). Germline CDR1 and CDR2: SGHTA and FQGNSA. Trimming left V 3 bases short and J 3 bases short, with 12 bases between. The CDR3 contains 15 residues. CDR3 sequence: CASSFFRRDYNEQFF. CDR3 DNA sequence: TGTGCCAGCAGCTTCTTCCGGCGGGACTACAATGAGCAGTTCTTC.

Ten or more counts support this clonotype. V and J are TRBV11-2 and TRBJ2-3; TRBD2 matches 12 bases. The CDR3 consists of 15 residues. Germline V lookup: CDR1 SGHAT, CDR2 FQNNGV. The junction had 1 base not matched to a gene; V was cut back by 5 bases and J by 1 base. This chain's CDR3 is CASSRTSGGTDTQYF. The CDR3 region has the DNA TGTGCCAGCAGCCGGACTAGCGGGGGCACAGATACGCAGTATTTT.

This clonotype has just a few counts. The chain links TRBV20-1 to TRBJ1-5, with 7 bases lining up with TRBD1. The CDR3 has 13 amino acids. Germline-derived CDR1 and CDR2 are DFQATT and SNEGSKA (reference sequence). With 3 bases clipped from V and 5 bases from J, the junction kept 4 bases outside the gene matches. The CDR3 bases are TGCAGTGCTAGGTACAGGGGAGATCAGCCCCAGCATTTT. It yields the protein CSARYRGDQPQHF.

This clonotype was recorded many times. J is TRBJ1-1 and V is TRBV7-9; TRBD1 is a possible D gene (6 bases). CDR1 is SEHNR and CDR2 is FQNEAQ in the germline V gene (reference sequence). The CDR3 consists of 13 residues. V was pared by 1 base and J by 6 bases, with 9 bases between. This CDR3 reads CASSLEGGAEAFF. CDR3 DNA sequence: TGTGCCAGCAGCTTAGAGGGGGGAGCTGAAGCTTTCTTT.